This entry lists 20 T cell receptor beta chains sequenced from one sample in a study of CD8 T cells in ankylosing spondylitis. TCRdb analysed the 5' RACE reads with MiXCR anew, one entry per CDR3 protein. Among approximately 220,000 distinct CDR3 sequences listed, over 9.5% were seen once. Sequencing used blood, either unsorted or a sorted T cell fraction (not recorded which). These receptors came from a male donor with ankylosing spondylitis or in good health (not recorded which).

The chain employs TRBV20-1 and TRBJ1-2; D remains unclear. The CDR3 runs 13 residues. V was pared by 6 bases and J by 0 bases, with 11 bases between. Germline CDR1 is DFQATT and CDR2 is SNEGSKA (reference sequence). The CDR3 nucleotides are TGCAGTGCCACGTGGGGAGCTAACTATGGCTACACCTTC. It yields the protein CSATWGANYGYTF.

This clonotype was counted between two and nine times. A much larger clone lies one base from this, so it may be a read error. The V gene is TRBV7-9, the J gene TRBJ2-5, with TRBD1 matching over 7 bases. The CDR3 contains 14 residues. From germline, CDR1 is SEHNR and CDR2 FQNEAQ (reference sequence). The CDR3 nucleotides are TGTGCCAGCAGCTTCAGGACAGGCGGAGAGGCCCAGTACTTC. It encodes CASSFRTGGEAQYF.

This clonotype was detected only a few times. The gene calls are TRBV20-1 and TRBJ2-1; 11 bases align to TRBD2. CDR3 length: 15 amino acids. From germline, CDR1 is DFQATT and CDR2 SNEGSKA (reference sequence). With V trimmed by 0 bases and J by 9 bases, 7 bases remained unmatched. This chain's CDR3 is CSARDTVAGGFEQFF. As DNA, the CDR3 is TGCAGTGCTAGAGATACGGTAGCGGGGGGGTTTGAGCAGTTCTTC.

This clonotype was seen at least ten times. This rearrangement joins TRBV5-1 to TRBJ1-1, with 9 bases fitting TRBD1. With 3 bases clipped from V and 4 bases from J, the junction kept 7 bases outside the gene matches. Germline CDR1 SGHRS, CDR2 YFSETQ. CDR3 length: 15 residues. The CDR3 sequence: CASSSEQGAVTEAFF. The CDR3 DNA reads TGCGCCAGCAGCTCCGAACAGGGGGCCGTCACTGAAGCTTTCTTT. The full variable domain, rest sourced from reference TRBV5-1 and TRBJ1-1, is KAGVTQTPRYLIKTRGQQVTLSCSPISGHRSVSWYQQTPGQGLQFLFEYFSETQRNKGNFPGRFSGRQFSNSRSEMNVSTLELGDSALYLCASSSEQGAVTEAFFGQGTRLTVV.

CDR3 amino acids: CSASLLAGGTDTQYF. The DNA of the CDR3 is TGCAGTGCGTCCCTTCTAGCGGGGGGGACAGATACGCAGTATTTT. The chain has TRBV20-1 and TRBJ2-3; 12 bases align to TRBD2. V was clipped by 6 bases and J by 3 bases; unmatched bases: 7. The CDR3 length is 15 residues. The germline V gene encodes CDR1 DFQATT and CDR2 SNEGSKA (reference sequence).

This clonotype was recorded once. The genes are TRBV29-1 and TRBJ1-5; no clear D. Germline CDR1 is SQVTM and CDR2 is ANQGSEA. Trimming took 0 bases from V and 7 from J, leaving 10 bases between them. The CDR3 runs 13 residues. The CDR3 region has the DNA TGCAGCGTTGAAGATCCGGGTGGGCAGCCCCAGCATTTT. Its translation: CSVEDPGGQPQHF. The full variable domain, with the rest looked up from reference TRBV29-1 and TRBJ1-5, is SAVISQKPSRDICQRGTSLTIQCQVDSQVTMMFWYRQQPGQSLTLIATANQGSEATYESGFVIDKFPISRPNLTFSTLTVSNMSPEDSSIYLCSVEDPGGQPQHFGDGTRLSIL.

Ten or more counts support this clonotype. The gene calls are TRBV7-2 and TRBJ2-2, with 12 bases identical to TRBD1. Trimming cost V 5 bases and J 2 bases; bases outside gene matches: 6. This CDR3 has 17 residues. CDR1 is SGHTA, CDR2 FQGNSA, per germline. The CDR3 sequence: CASSQGQGALNTGELFF. In DNA, the CDR3 is TGTGCCAGCAGCCAGGGACAGGGGGCGCTTAACACCGGGGAGCTGTTTTTT. The full variable domain, with the rest looked up from reference TRBV7-2 and TRBJ2-2, is GAGVSQSPSNKVTEKGKDVELRCDPISGHTALYWYRQSLGQGLEFLIYFQGNSAPDKSGLPSDRFSAERTGGSVSTLTIQRTQQEDSAVYLCASSQGQGALNTGELFFGEGSRLTVL.

This clonotype was found many times. V usage is TRBV20-1 and J usage is TRBJ2-1; 12 bases agree with TRBD2. V was pared by 6 bases and J by 4 bases, with 4 bases of the junction left unmatched. Per germline, CDR1 DFQATT and CDR2 SNEGSKA (reference sequence). This CDR3 region has 14 residues. This CDR3 is CSALGLAGYNEQFF. The CDR3 DNA is TGCAGTGCCTTAGGACTAGCGGGGTACAATGAGCAGTTCTTC.

The gene calls are TRBV7-2 and TRBJ2-2; 9 bases line up with TRBD2. The germline gives CDR1 SGHTA, CDR2 FQGNSA. The V segment lost 1 base and the J segment 16 bases; nucleotides outside the gene matches: 10. The CDR3 totals 14 residues. CDR3 in amino acids: CASSLEGASGVGFF. The CDR3 nucleotides read TGTGCCAGCAGCTTAGAGGGTGCTAGCGGGGTCGGGTTTTTT. Full variable domain (missing parts from reference TRBV7-2 and TRBJ2-2): GAGVSQSPSNKVTEKGKDVELRCDPISGHTALYWYRQSLGQGLEFLIYFQGNSAPDKSGLPSDRFSAERTGGSVSTLTIQRTQQEDSAVYLCASSLEGASGVGFFGEGSRLTVL.

The sample holds many counts of this clonotype. Here the CDR3 reads CASSLAQTKPTDTQYF. The CDR3, as DNA: TGCGCCAGCAGCTTGGCCCAGACTAAGCCGACAGATACGCAGTATTTT. The chain combines TRBV5-1 with TRBJ2-3; D perhaps matches TRBD2 (5 bases). Germline loops: CDR1 SGHRS, CDR2 YFSETQ. Trimming took 0 bases from V and 3 from J, leaving 14 bases between them. The CDR3 loop spans 16 amino acids. Full variable domain (rest looked up from reference TRBV5-1 and TRBJ2-3): KAGVTQTPRYLIKTRGQQVTLSCSPISGHRSVSWYQQTPGQGLQFLFEYFSETQRNKGNFPGRFSGRQFSNSRSEMNVSTLELGDSALYLCASSLAQTKPTDTQYFGPGTRLTVL.

This clonotype appeared many times. The chain links TRBV5-5 to TRBJ2-5, with no clear D. Germline V gives CDR1 SGHKS, CDR2 YYEKEE (reference sequence). The length of the CDR3 is 13 residues. Trimming pared 0 bases from V and 7 bases from J, leaving 10 bases between. The CDR3 loop reads CASSLEGPGTQYF. In nucleotides, the CDR3 is TGTGCCAGCAGCTTGGAAGGGCCGGGGACCCAGTACTTC.

This clonotype has a count of ten or more. This chain links TRBV12-3 or TRBV12-4 with TRBJ2-5; 7 bases agree with TRBD1. The CDR3 has 14 residues. Losses at the gene ends were 5 bases for V and 7 bases for J; bases not matched to a gene: 10. CDR3 loop: CASSQGDSLTTQYF. The CDR3 bases are TGTGCCAGCAGTCAAGGGGACAGTCTAACGACCCAGTACTTC.

This clonotype appeared a few times. V and J are TRBV5-1 and TRBJ2-7, with D perhaps matching TRBD1 (5 bases). The CDR3 has 13 amino acids. CDR1 is SGHRS, CDR2 YFSETQ, per germline. Trimming took off 1 base at V and 7 bases at J, with 12 bases between the two ends. Here the CDR3 DNA reads TGCGCCAGCAGCTTGTCAGGGATGGGTGAGCAGTACTTC. This encodes CASSLSGMGEQYF.

V gene TRBV29-1 combines with J gene TRBJ2-3; no clear D gene. The CDR3 totals 11 residues. V lost 3 bases and J lost 6, with 7 bases in between. Germline loops: CDR1 SQVTM, CDR2 ANQGSEA. CDR3 amino acids: CSVDDQDTQYF. CDR3 nucleotide sequence: TGCAGCGTTGACGATCAGGATACGCAGTATTTT.

The sample holds many counts of this clonotype. V is TRBV5-6 and J is TRBJ2-3, with 7 bases lining up with TRBD2. V shed 1 base, J shed 2 bases, and the junction held 7 bases outside the gene matches. CDR1 SGHDT and CDR2 YYEEEE come from the germline V gene. The CDR3 runs to 16 residues. CDR3 DNA sequence: TGTGCCAGCAGCTTGTCTCGGGGGGAGACCACAGATACGCAGTATTTT. Its protein is CASSLSRGETTDTQYF.

This clonotype was seen repeatedly, ten times or more. The chain is built from TRBV7-2 and TRBJ1-5, with a possible D match to TRBD1 (5 bases). The CDR3 covers 14 residues. Per the germline V gene, CDR1 is SGHTA and CDR2 is FQGNSA. V was clipped by 9 bases and J by 1 base, with 13 bases between them. The CDR3 reads CASSQGLSNQPQHF. CDR3 nucleotides: TGTGCCAGTTCTCAGGGTCTCAGCAATCAGCCCCAGCATTTT.

This chain joins TRBV10-3 and TRBJ1-1; perhaps TRBD1 as D (5 bases). V was pared by 1 base and J by 8 bases, with 11 bases between. This CDR3 has 13 residues. Germline V gene data show CDR1 as ENHRY and CDR2 as SYGVKD. The CDR3 loop reads CAISELEGAEAFF. CDR3 nucleotides: TGTGCCATCAGTGAGTTAGAAGGGGCCGAAGCTTTCTTT.

This clonotype came up many times. The chain combines TRBV5-1 with TRBJ1-2; D unclear. Germline loops: CDR1 SGHRS, CDR2 YFSETQ. The V and J ends lost 4 bases and 5 bases respectively, with 15 bases between them. The CDR3 consists of 14 residues. The chain's CDR3 is CASSPEGVRYGYTF. In nucleotides, the CDR3 is TGCGCCAGCAGCCCGGAGGGTGTACGGTATGGCTACACCTTC.

The chain recombines TRBV24-1 with TRBJ1-1; TRBD1 agrees at 10 bases. V trimming: 4 bases; J trimming: 5 bases; junction bases outside the gene matches: 6. The CDR3 is 15 amino acids. Germline V gene data show CDR1 as KGHDR and CDR2 as SFDVKD. In nucleotides, the CDR3 is TGTGCCACCAGTGACCCTAGGGACAGGGGTACTGAAGCTTTCTTT. Translating it yields CATSDPRDRGTEAFF.

The chain uses TRBV29-1 and TRBJ1-5; D remains ambiguous. Trimming shortened V by 7 bases and J by 5 bases, and 15 bases separated the two germline ends. The length of the CDR3 is 13 residues. Germline CDR1 reads SQVTM; CDR2 reads ANQGSEA. In nucleotides, the CDR3 is TGCAGCGCCTCCTCCGGGAACGATCAGCCCCAGCATTTT. It yields the protein CSASSGNDQPQHF.